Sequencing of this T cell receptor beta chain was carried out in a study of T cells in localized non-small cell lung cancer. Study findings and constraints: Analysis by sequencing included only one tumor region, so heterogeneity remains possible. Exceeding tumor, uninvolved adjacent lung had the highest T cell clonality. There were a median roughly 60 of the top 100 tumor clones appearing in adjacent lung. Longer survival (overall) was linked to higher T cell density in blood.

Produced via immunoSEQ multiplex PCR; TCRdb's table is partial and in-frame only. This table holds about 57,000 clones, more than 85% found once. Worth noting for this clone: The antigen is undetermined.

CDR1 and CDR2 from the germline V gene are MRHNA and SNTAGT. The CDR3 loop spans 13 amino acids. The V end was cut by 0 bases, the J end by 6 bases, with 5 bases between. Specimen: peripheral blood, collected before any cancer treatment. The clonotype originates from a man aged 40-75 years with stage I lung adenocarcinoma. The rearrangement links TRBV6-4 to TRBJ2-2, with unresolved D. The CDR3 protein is CASSDSSAGELFF. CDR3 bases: TGTGCCAGCAGTGACTCGAGCGCCGGGGAGCTGTTTTTT.